This TCR beta chain was sequenced in a study of control samples from healthy donors and cancer patients. Measured with immunoSEQ multiplex PCR; TCRdb has only the in-frame clones, and not every one. The profile shows approximately 150,000 clones, roughly 88% of them singletons. V lost 5 bases to trimming and J lost 6 bases; unmatched junction nucleotides: 10. The length of the CDR3 is 14 residues. Germline V gene data show CDR1 as SEHNR and CDR2 as FQNEAQ (reference sequence). This clonotype was sampled from a man between 18 and 29 years old in good health. The V and J genes are TRBV7-9 and TRBJ2-7; 7 nucleotides match TRBD2. The material sequenced was blood. The CDR3 nucleotides read TGTGCCAGCAGCCCAAGGACTAGTCTCGGCGAGCAGTACTTC. Its protein is CASSPRTSLGEQYF.